These T cell receptor beta chains were read from a single sample in a study of T cells expressing NK-cell markers. With the 5' RACE reads reprocessed, TCRdb shows one record per CDR3 protein and no DNA. Its clone listing holds over 350,000 distinct CDR3 sequences. The source material was blood T cells: a sorted CD56 or NKG2C T cell subset, CD4+ or CD8+ T cells, or bulk PBMC T cells (not recorded which). These receptors all stem from a woman aged 50 to 60 in good health. CDR3s include the opening cysteine and the closing phenylalanine or tryptophan. Each record gives: J gene, V gene, CDR3 length, CDR3 protein.

j_call: TRBJ1-4
v_call: TRBV7-2
cdr3_length: 15
cdr3_aa: CASSLYHATNEKLFF

j_call: TRBJ2-5
v_call: TRBV12-3/TRBV12-4
cdr3_length: 14
cdr3_aa: CASRETGERETQYF

j_call: TRBJ2-2
v_call: TRBV14
cdr3_length: 16
cdr3_aa: CASSQDGGSYTGELFF

j_call: TRBJ2-1
v_call: TRBV19
cdr3_length: 15
cdr3_aa: CASSKIAGSYNEQFF

j_call: TRBJ2-1
v_call: TRBV14
cdr3_length: 13
cdr3_aa: CASSPQLYNEQFF

j_call: TRBJ2-7
v_call: TRBV12-3/TRBV12-4
cdr3_length: 13
cdr3_aa: CASSGLQGREQYF

j_call: TRBJ2-1
v_call: TRBV10-3
cdr3_length: 14
cdr3_aa: CAISESTAYNEQFF

j_call: TRBJ1-6
v_call: TRBV27
cdr3_length: 16
cdr3_aa: CASSLPWPGGYSPLHF

j_call: TRBJ2-4
v_call: TRBV7-9
cdr3_length: 14
cdr3_aa: CASSLISGTDIQYF

j_call: TRBJ2-5
v_call: TRBV6-5
cdr3_length: 15
cdr3_aa: CASSPVITRKETQYF

j_call: TRBJ2-1
v_call: TRBV29-1
cdr3_length: 12
cdr3_aa: CSGTVSYNEQFF

j_call: TRBJ2-1
v_call: TRBV7-2
cdr3_length: 15
cdr3_aa: CASTPALLWDNEQFF

j_call: TRBJ2-1
v_call: TRBV12-3/TRBV12-4
cdr3_length: 16
cdr3_aa: CASRRAGTGINNEQFF

j_call: TRBJ1-2
v_call: TRBV12-3/TRBV12-4
cdr3_length: 16
cdr3_aa: CASSLIRRSWNYGYTF

j_call: TRBJ2-1
v_call: TRBV4-1
cdr3_length: 16
cdr3_aa: CASSQERTSGKPERFF

j_call: TRBJ1-2
v_call: TRBV3-1
cdr3_length: 16
cdr3_aa: CASSQGSGTANYGYTF

j_call: TRBJ2-1
v_call: TRBV7-6
cdr3_length: 18
cdr3_aa: CASSADPTSGSSYNEQFF

j_call: TRBJ2-5
v_call: TRBV12-5
cdr3_length: 14
cdr3_aa: CASGLPRNQETQYF

j_call: TRBJ2-1
v_call: TRBV20-1
cdr3_length: 16
cdr3_aa: CSARERTSFPYNEQFF

j_call: TRBJ2-1
v_call: TRBV12-3/TRBV12-4
cdr3_length: 16
cdr3_aa: CASSLRLRAAYNEQFF

j_call: TRBJ1-1
v_call: TRBV14
cdr3_length: 15
cdr3_aa: CASSHSDHMNTEAFF

j_call: TRBJ2-2
v_call: TRBV10-3
cdr3_length: 16
cdr3_aa: CAIRDTRTQTSGELFF

j_call: TRBJ2-1
v_call: TRBV10-1
cdr3_length: 14
cdr3_aa: CASSEINSYNEQFF

j_call: TRBJ2-4
v_call: TRBV5-4
cdr3_length: 17
cdr3_aa: CASSQDGGGAPKNIQYF

j_call: TRBJ2-5
v_call: TRBV7-6
cdr3_length: 15
cdr3_aa: CASSPSGLGGETQYF

j_call: TRBJ2-1
v_call: TRBV15
cdr3_length: 15
cdr3_aa: CATSRDSGSKNEQFF

j_call: TRBJ2-5
v_call: TRBV5-1
cdr3_length: 18
cdr3_aa: CASSFPGLSLLPGETQYF

j_call: TRBJ1-3
v_call: TRBV12-3/TRBV12-4
cdr3_length: 14
cdr3_aa: CASSSGTTGNTIYF

j_call: TRBJ1-4
v_call: TRBV20-1
cdr3_length: 14
cdr3_aa: CSARGDRGREKLFF

j_call: TRBJ2-5
v_call: TRBV19
cdr3_length: 15
cdr3_aa: CASSITGREEETQYF

j_call: TRBJ2-2
v_call: TRBV28
cdr3_length: 14
cdr3_aa: CASSFGGRAGELFF

j_call: TRBJ2-7
v_call: TRBV4-1
cdr3_length: 16
cdr3_aa: CASSLQTSGSLDEQYF

j_call: TRBJ2-7
v_call: TRBV28
cdr3_length: 14
cdr3_aa: CASSLVQGVREQYF

j_call: TRBJ2-3
v_call: TRBV20-1
cdr3_length: 12
cdr3_aa: CSASLGETEQYF

j_call: TRBJ2-7
v_call: TRBV3-1
cdr3_length: 12
cdr3_aa: CASSRYGDEQYF

j_call: TRBJ2-3
v_call: TRBV20-1
cdr3_length: 16
cdr3_aa: CSARGLVAGGPDTQYF

j_call: TRBJ1-4
v_call: TRBV5-4
cdr3_length: 13
cdr3_aa: CASSLPLDEKLFF

j_call: TRBJ2-2
v_call: TRBV12-3/TRBV12-4
cdr3_length: 16
cdr3_aa: CATHDTGLPNTGELFF

j_call: TRBJ2-1
v_call: TRBV20-1
cdr3_length: 16
cdr3_aa: CSARDTGTRSYNEQFF

j_call: TRBJ2-7
v_call: TRBV19
cdr3_length: 16
cdr3_aa: CASSANPAGQTYEQYF

j_call: TRBJ1-5
v_call: TRBV5-6
cdr3_length: 16
cdr3_aa: CASSINRGVGNQPQHF

j_call: TRBJ1-5
v_call: TRBV2
cdr3_length: 13
cdr3_aa: CASRSQGNQPQHF

j_call: TRBJ2-7
v_call: TRBV6-5
cdr3_length: 14
cdr3_aa: CASSRDRNSYEQYF

j_call: TRBJ2-1
v_call: TRBV7-2
cdr3_length: 14
cdr3_aa: CASSLESTPGEQFF

j_call: TRBJ2-2
v_call: TRBV7-9
cdr3_length: 16
cdr3_aa: CASSSISQGNTGELFF

j_call: TRBJ1-1
v_call: TRBV12-5
cdr3_length: 15
cdr3_aa: CASGYPGPGGTEAFF

j_call: TRBJ1-4
v_call: TRBV5-1
cdr3_length: 14
cdr3_aa: CASSQGGIDEKLFF

j_call: TRBJ2-3
v_call: TRBV5-1
cdr3_length: 16
cdr3_aa: CASSPGRREDTDTQYF

j_call: TRBJ2-1
v_call: TRBV27
cdr3_length: 14
cdr3_aa: CASSPGRLYNEQFF

j_call: TRBJ2-1
v_call: TRBV5-1
cdr3_length: 15
cdr3_aa: CASSLEAGARDEQFF

j_call: TRBJ1-6
v_call: TRBV25-1
cdr3_length: 15
cdr3_aa: CASSEARHYNSPLHF

j_call: TRBJ2-5
v_call: TRBV11-3
cdr3_length: 17
cdr3_aa: CASSLFAGTGDQETQYF

j_call: TRBJ1-1
v_call: TRBV4-1
cdr3_length: 17
cdr3_aa: CASSHPKWPTGNTEAFF

j_call: TRBJ1-1
v_call: TRBV7-3
cdr3_length: 15
cdr3_aa: CASSLRPGVNTEAFF

j_call: TRBJ2-1
v_call: TRBV20-1
cdr3_length: 13
cdr3_aa: CSASEGQFDEQFF

j_call: TRBJ2-3
v_call: TRBV25-1
cdr3_length: 14
cdr3_aa: CASSVAGTTDTQYF